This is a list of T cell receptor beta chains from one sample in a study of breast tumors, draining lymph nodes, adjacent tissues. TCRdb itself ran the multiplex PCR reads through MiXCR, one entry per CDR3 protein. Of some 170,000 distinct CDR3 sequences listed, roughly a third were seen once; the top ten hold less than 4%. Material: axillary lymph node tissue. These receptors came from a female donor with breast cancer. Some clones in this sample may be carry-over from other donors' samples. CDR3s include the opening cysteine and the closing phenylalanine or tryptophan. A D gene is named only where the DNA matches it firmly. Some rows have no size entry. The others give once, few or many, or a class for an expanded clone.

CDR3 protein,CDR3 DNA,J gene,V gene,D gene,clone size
CNAAPVRNEQYF,TGCAATGCGGCCCCAGTTCGGAACGAACAGTACTTC,TRBJ2-7,TRBV20-1,-,-
CASSQGGGTGGNEQFF,TGTGCCAGCAGCCAGGGGGGAGGGACAGGGGGCAATGAGCAGTTCTTC,TRBJ2-1,TRBV4-2,TRBD1,many
CVSSVESGSNEKLLF,TGTGTCAGCAGCGTAGAATCGGGGTCCAATGAAAAACTGTTATTT,TRBJ1-4,TRBV2,-,-
CASSISGSRGNTDTQYF,TGTGCCAGTAGTATAAGTGGTTCTAGGGGCAACACAGATACGCAGTATTTT,TRBJ2-3,TRBV19,-,-
CSARDRGRGRVGYTF,TGCAGTGCTAGAGATCGGGGGAGGGGGCGCGTCGGCTACACCTTC,TRBJ1-2,TRBV20-1,TRBD1,many
CASSQDVGTLFVEQYF,TGTGCCAGCAGCCAAGACGTCGGGACTCTCTTTGTAGAGCAGTACTTC,TRBJ2-7,TRBV14,-,many
CASSLVAGGRAYNEQFF,TGTGCCAGCAGCTTGGTAGCGGGGGGCAGGGCCTACAATGAGCAGTTCTTC,TRBJ2-1,TRBV7-6,TRBD2,-
CSARSEPASTDTQYF,TGCAGTGCTAGATCTGAGCCCGCGAGCACAGATACGCAGTATTTT,TRBJ2-3,TRBV20-1,-,many
CASSSRGLDGDEQYF,TGCGCCAGCAGCTCTAGGGGACTAGATGGCGACGAGCAGTACTTC,TRBJ2-7,TRBV5-1,TRBD2,many
CASSHGTDLGQYF,TGTGCCAGCAGCCACGGGACAGACCTCGGGCAGTACTTC,TRBJ2-7,TRBV7-6,TRBD1,many
CASSQSGDEQFF,TGCGCCAGCAGCCAATCTGGCGATGAGCAGTTCTTC,TRBJ2-1,TRBV4-1,-,many
CAISELCDQYF,TGTGCCATCAGTGAGCTATGCGACCAGTACTTC,TRBJ2-7,TRBV10-3,-,-
CASSLVDRGINEQFF,TGTGCCAGCAGCTTAGTGGACAGGGGGATCAATGAGCAGTTCTTC,TRBJ2-1,TRBV5-4,TRBD1,many
CASTLGTGSLNEQFF,TGTGCCAGCACCCTCGGGACAGGCTCCCTCAATGAGCAGTTCTTC,TRBJ2-1,TRBV5-5,TRBD1,many
CSARDRRGVEDTQYF,TGCAGTGCTAGAGACAGAAGGGGGGTCGAAGATACGCAGTATTTT,TRBJ2-3,TRBV20-1,-,many
CASSQGVWQGWAGELFF,TGTGCCAGCAGCCAAGGTGTCTGGCAGGGCTGGGCCGGGGAGCTGTTTTTT,TRBJ2-2,TRBV14,-,many
CAWSEGANEQYF,TGTGCCTGGAGTGAGGGGGCGAATGAGCAGTACTTC,TRBJ2-7,TRBV30,TRBD1,many
CASSVYSGGADTQYF,TGTGCCAGCAGCGTTTATAGCGGGGGGGCCGATACGCAGTATTTT,TRBJ2-3,TRBV9,TRBD2,-
CASSPRTGDDYGYTF,TGTGCCAGCAGCCCCAGGACAGGGGACGACTATGGCTACACCTTC,TRBJ1-2,TRBV4-2,TRBD1,-
CAISEDGSYEQYF,TGTGCCATCAGTGAAGACGGGTCCTACGAGCAGTACTTC,TRBJ2-7,TRBV10-3,-,many
CASSLPASYEQYF,TGCGCCAGCAGCTTGCCCGCCTCCTACGAGCAGTACTTC,TRBJ2-7,TRBV5-1,-,many
CASGGQGNTGELSF,TGCGCCAGCGGGGGACAGGGAAACACCGGGGAGCTGTCTTTT,TRBJ2-2,TRBV2,-,-
CASSWRGPSYEQYF,TGTGCCAGTAGTTGGCGGGGGCCCTCCTACGAGCAGTACTTC,TRBJ2-7,TRBV19,-,many
CATSDSGQGPETQYF,TGTGCCACCAGTGATTCTGGACAGGGTCCAGAGACCCAGTACTTC,TRBJ2-5,TRBV24-1,TRBD1,many
CASRSSGPQHF,TGCGCCAGCAGGTCAAGCGGGCCCCAGCATTTT,TRBJ1-5,TRBV5-1,-,-
CATSDFGRGTETQYF,TGTGCCACCAGTGATTTTGGCAGGGGAACAGAGACCCAGTACTTC,TRBJ2-5,TRBV24-1,-,many
CSARGGFHGQYF,TGCAGTGCTAGGGGAGGTTTCCACGGGCAGTACTTC,TRBJ2-7,TRBV20-1,-,-
CASSYGGNTEAF,TGTGCCAGCAGTTACGGGGGCAACACTGAAGCTTTC,TRBJ2-6,TRBV6-5,-,-
CASNSGGGLGESQYF,TGTGCCAGTAACTCAGGGGGGGGGCTCGGGGAGAGCCAGTACTTC,TRBJ2-5,TRBV19,-,-
CASSRTGVNSPLHF,TGCGCCAGCAGTCGGACAGGGGTGAATTCACCCCTCCACTTT,TRBJ1-6,TRBV10-2,TRBD1,-
CASSAQGVNSGEKLFF,TGTGCCAGCAGCGCACAGGGGGTCAACTCCGGTGAAAAACTGTTTTTT,TRBJ1-4,TRBV7-8,TRBD1,once
CSVLPGSSGNTIYF,TGCAGCGTTCTTCCGGGGAGCTCTGGAAACACCATATATTTT,TRBJ1-3,TRBV29-1,-,-
CASSPSGGTGYEQFF,TGTGCCAGCAGCCCTAGCGGGGGCACCGGTTATGAGCAGTTCTTC,TRBJ2-1,TRBV6-5,TRBD2,many
CASSSGTAIFDPNEKLFF,TGTGCCAGCAGCTCCGGGACAGCGATATTTGATCCCAATGAAAAACTGTTTTTT,TRBJ1-4,TRBV5-6,TRBD1,-
CAWSETNSPLHF,TGTGCCTGGAGTGAGACGAATTCACCCCTCCACTTT,TRBJ1-6,TRBV30,-,many
CSAARGDNERLF,TGCAGTGCTGCCCGGGGGGACAATGAGCGGCTCTTC,TRBJ2-1,TRBV20-1,-,-
CASSVQDSYNSPLHF,TGTGCCAGTAGTGTACAAGACAGCTATAATTCACCCCTCCACTTT,TRBJ1-6,TRBV19,-,-
CASSPNVLTF,TGCGCCAGCAGCCCCAACGTCCTGACTTTC,TRBJ2-6,TRBV4-3,-,-
CASSVRARVGVNYGYTF,TGTGCCAGCAGCGTAAGGGCCAGGGTAGGAGTTAACTATGGCTACACCTTC,TRBJ1-2,TRBV9,-,-
CATSDPDRYQETQYF,TGTGCCACCAGTGACCCGGACAGGTACCAAGAGACCCAGTACTTC,TRBJ2-5,TRBV24-1,TRBD1,many
CASSVGDRGRETQYF,TGTGCCAGCAGCGTAGGTGACAGGGGTCGAGAGACCCAGTACTTC,TRBJ2-5,TRBV9,TRBD1,many
CASSTGGHNNYGYTF,TGTGCCAGTAGCACCGGGGGGCACAATAACTATGGCTACACCTTC,TRBJ1-2,TRBV19,-,many
CASSSRGTGKREQYF,TGTGCCAGCAGTAGCAGGGGGACAGGGAAACGCGAGCAGTACTTC,TRBJ2-7,TRBV28,TRBD1,-
CASSLDGTSSSQPQHF,TGCGCCAGCAGCTTGGACGGAACTTCGAGTAGTCAGCCCCAGCATTTT,TRBJ1-5,TRBV5-1,-,-
CASSPPGGLETQYF,TGTGCCAGCAGCCCCCCGGGGGGCTTGGAGACCCAGTACTTC,TRBJ2-5,TRBV7-9,-,many
CSAATGFSNQPQHF,TGCAGTGCTGCAACAGGGTTCAGCAATCAGCCCCAGCATTTT,TRBJ1-5,TRBV20-1,-,-
CAIRVTSGGTTDTQYF,TGTGCCATCAGGGTCACTAGCGGGGGGACCACAGATACGCAGTATTTT,TRBJ2-3,TRBV10-3,TRBD2,-
CASSLTGVNEKLFF,TGTGCCAGCAGTTTAACAGGGGTGAATGAAAAACTGTTTTTT,TRBJ1-4,TRBV28,TRBD1,many
CASERSGTGNSPLHF,TGTGCCAGCGAACGATCCGGGACAGGGAATTCACCCCTCCACTTT,TRBJ1-6,TRBV6-5,TRBD1,-